The sample holds many counts of the clone carrying this TCR beta chain. Germline V lookup: CDR1 KGHSH, CDR2 LQKENI. The length of the CDR3 is 13 residues. V was pared by 2 bases and J by 8 bases, with 9 bases between. The time point: newly diagnosed GD, antithyroid drugs for less than 3 months. Extracted PBMC RNA gave rise to the TCR library. Both iRepertoire HTBI primers and Arm-PCR of CDR3 regions were used to build the TCR beta libraries. TCRdb re-called the multiplex PCR reads with MiXCR, one entry per CDR3 protein. The profile shows roughly 520,000 distinct CDR3 sequences, more than 10% of them singletons. The data were taken from a study of regulatory T cells in long-lasting Graves disease. The same specimen was also included in a second study, on T cells in Graves' hyperthyroidism and ophthalmopathy. From that study: During a first-round RT-PCR of the TCR CDR3, the HTBI primer set was used.

The sequence was collected from a woman between 25 and 40 years old with Graves disease. Source: peripheral blood mononuclear cells (PBMCs), taken at new diagnosis, from a patient treated with antithyroid drugs. The chain has TRBV18 and TRBJ1-4, with no clear D. The CDR3 reads CASSPGLREKLFF. The CDR3 nucleotides read TGTGCCAGCTCACCAGGGCTGCGGGAAAAACTGTTTTTT.